The rows below give T cell receptor beta chains drawn from one sample of a study of post-analysis software for immune sequencing data. TCRdb ran MiXCR on the PCR reads and lists one entry per CDR3 protein. Of around 200,000 distinct CDR3 sequences listed, around 30% are singletons. The sample was blood. All receptors derive from a girl aged 2 to 17 with multiple sclerosis. Each CDR3 is given with its conserved first and last residue.

V,J,CDR3
TRBV6-5,TRBJ1-2,CASRPGDRDYGYTF
TRBV5-1,TRBJ2-1,CASSLGAPNEQFF
TRBV12-3/TRBV12-4,TRBJ1-1,CASSMTGRMNTEAFF
TRBV11-2,TRBJ2-5,CASSPRAGAQETQYF
TRBV29-1,TRBJ2-7,CSVGTTYEQYF
TRBV12-3/TRBV12-4,TRBJ2-3,CASSSRAGTQYF
TRBV10-3,TRBJ2-1,CAISRGLAGGPNGQFF
TRBV6-4,TRBJ2-2,CASSDFEGSGTGELFF
TRBV29-1,TRBJ2-1,CSVSGQTSGRPGNEQFF
TRBV29-1,-,CSVEPTGSPYEQYF
TRBV10-2,TRBJ2-3,CASSESGTTTRTDTQYF
TRBV3-1,TRBJ1-1,CASSQDLGTGTLPPRSEAFF
TRBV3-1,TRBJ2-7,CASSQGQTYEQYF
TRBV20-1,TRBJ2-2,CSARDISFGELFF
TRBV4-1,TRBJ1-2,CASSQRDLYGYTF
TRBV7-9,TRBJ1-1,CASSFSGYGTEAFF
TRBV12-3/TRBV12-4,TRBJ2-1,CASGEEVGGAYNEQFF
TRBV5-1,TRBJ1-2,CASSFDRGRGYTF
TRBV20-1,TRBJ2-7,CSAIGPLGTSDPYDFYEQYF
TRBV24-1,TRBJ2-5,CATSALSHNEQYF
TRBV5-6,TRBJ2-5,CASSRPGWGTGQETQYF
TRBV7-2,TRBJ1-6,CASSNSTQGSPLHF
TRBV20-1,TRBJ2-1,CSARKENIMGNEQFF
TRBV5-1,TRBJ2-1,CASRGGANEQFF
TRBV4-2,-,CASSQDQLAGGPYEQYF
TRBV20-1,TRBJ2-3,CSGGAPSTDTQYF
TRBV12-3/TRBV12-4,TRBJ1-2,CASSTELNYGYTF
TRBV2,TRBJ1-1,CASSGGHGSTEAFF
TRBV12-3/TRBV12-4,TRBJ1-2,CASSLRRNYGYTF
TRBV20-1,TRBJ1-1,CSANPLDSNTEAFF
TRBV18,TRBJ2-7,CASSPRQGGGTYERYF
TRBV5-1,TRBJ2-1,CASSLNRITYNEQFF
TRBV20-1,TRBJ1-2,CSAIVSGPLTYYGYTF
TRBV28,TRBJ1-3,CASRIQGNTIYF
TRBV7-8,TRBJ2-7,CASSLVLAGTRSSYEQYF
TRBV6-2/TRBV6-3,TRBJ1-2,CASSRLKLLGGYTF
TRBV4-2,TRBJ1-1,CASSPGFQRNTEAFF
TRBV9,TRBJ2-1,CASSGRDVDPGNEQFF
TRBV6-5,TRBJ2-1,CASSLGLQYNEQFF
TRBV20-1,TRBJ1-1,CSAPGTGVGAFF